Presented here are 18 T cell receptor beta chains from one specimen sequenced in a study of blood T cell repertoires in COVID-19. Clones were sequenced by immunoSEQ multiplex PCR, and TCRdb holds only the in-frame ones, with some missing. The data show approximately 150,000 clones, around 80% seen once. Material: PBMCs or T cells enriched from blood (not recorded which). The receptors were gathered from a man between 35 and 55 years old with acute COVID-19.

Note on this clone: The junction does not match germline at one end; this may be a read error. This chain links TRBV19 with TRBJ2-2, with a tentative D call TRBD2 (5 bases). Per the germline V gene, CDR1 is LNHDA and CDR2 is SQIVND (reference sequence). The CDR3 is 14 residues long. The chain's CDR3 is CASSIRAGTGELFF. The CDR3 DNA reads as TGTGCCAGCAGTATAAGGGCGGGCACCGGGGAGCTGTTTTTT.

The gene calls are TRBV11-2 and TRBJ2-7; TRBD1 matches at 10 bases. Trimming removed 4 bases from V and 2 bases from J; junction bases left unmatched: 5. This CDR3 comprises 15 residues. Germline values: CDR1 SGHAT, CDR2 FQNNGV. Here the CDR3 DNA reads TGTGCCAGCAGCTATACCGGGACAGGGGCCTACGAGCAGTACTTC. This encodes CASSYTGTGAYEQYF.

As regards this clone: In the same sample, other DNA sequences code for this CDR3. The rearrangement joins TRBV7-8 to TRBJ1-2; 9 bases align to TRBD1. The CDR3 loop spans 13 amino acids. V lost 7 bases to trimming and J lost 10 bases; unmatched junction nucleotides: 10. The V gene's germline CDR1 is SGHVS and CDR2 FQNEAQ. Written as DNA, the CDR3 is TGTGCCAGCACTTTGGGACAGGGTCTTGACTACACCTTC. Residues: CASTLGQGLDYTF.

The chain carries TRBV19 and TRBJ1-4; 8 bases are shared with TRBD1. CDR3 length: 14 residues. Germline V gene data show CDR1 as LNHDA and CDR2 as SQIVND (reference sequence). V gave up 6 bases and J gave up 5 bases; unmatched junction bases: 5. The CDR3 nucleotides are TGTGCCAGTAGCTTTCAGGGGGCCAATGAAAAACTGTTTTTT. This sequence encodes CASSFQGANEKLFF.

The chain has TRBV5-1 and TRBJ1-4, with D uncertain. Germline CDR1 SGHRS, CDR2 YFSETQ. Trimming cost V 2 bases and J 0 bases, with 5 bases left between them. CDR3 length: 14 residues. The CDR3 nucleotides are TGCGCCAGCAGCTTAGAGGCAACTAATGAAAAACTGTTTTTT. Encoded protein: CASSLEATNEKLFF. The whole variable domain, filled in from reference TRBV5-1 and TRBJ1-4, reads KAGVTQTPRYLIKTRGQQVTLSCSPISGHRSVSWYQQTPGQGLQFLFEYFSETQRNKGNFPGRFSGRQFSNSRSEMNVSTLELGDSALYLCASSLEATNEKLFFGSGTQLSVL.

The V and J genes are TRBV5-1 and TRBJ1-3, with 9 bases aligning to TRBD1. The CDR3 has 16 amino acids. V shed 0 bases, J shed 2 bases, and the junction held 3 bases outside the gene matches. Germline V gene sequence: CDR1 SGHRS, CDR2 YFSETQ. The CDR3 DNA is TGCGCCAGCAGCTTGGTTACAGGGGGCACTGGAAACACCATATATTTT. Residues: CASSLVTGGTGNTIYF.

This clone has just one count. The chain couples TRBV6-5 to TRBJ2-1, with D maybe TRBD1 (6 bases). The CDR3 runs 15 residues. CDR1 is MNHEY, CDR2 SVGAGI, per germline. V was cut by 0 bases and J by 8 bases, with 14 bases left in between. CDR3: CASSYSNLGGYEQFF. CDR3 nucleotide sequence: TGTGCCAGCAGTTACTCGAACCTTGGGGGCTATGAGCAGTTCTTC.

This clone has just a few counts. This chain's CDR3 is CASTIEGSYGYTF. The CDR3 nucleotides read TGTGCCAGCACGATAGAGGGTAGCTATGGCTACACCTTC. The chain links TRBV12-3 or TRBV12-4 to TRBJ1-2, with D unclear. With 7 bases removed from V and 4 bases from J, the gap between germline ends came to 13 bases. The CDR3 consists of 13 residues.

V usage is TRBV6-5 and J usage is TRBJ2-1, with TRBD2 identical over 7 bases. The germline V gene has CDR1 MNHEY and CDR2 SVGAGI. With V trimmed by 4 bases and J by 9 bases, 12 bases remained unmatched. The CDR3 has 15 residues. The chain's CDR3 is CASSSRGDFSVEQFF. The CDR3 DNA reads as TGTGCCAGCAGTTCCCGGGGGGACTTTTCCGTTGAGCAGTTCTTC.

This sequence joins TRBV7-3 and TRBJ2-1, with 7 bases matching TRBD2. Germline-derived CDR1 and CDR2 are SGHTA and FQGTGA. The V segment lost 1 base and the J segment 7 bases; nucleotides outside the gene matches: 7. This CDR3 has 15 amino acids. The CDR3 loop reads CASSLRGRAGNEQFF. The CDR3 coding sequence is TGTGCCAGCAGCTTAAGAGGGAGGGCCGGAAATGAGCAGTTCTTC.

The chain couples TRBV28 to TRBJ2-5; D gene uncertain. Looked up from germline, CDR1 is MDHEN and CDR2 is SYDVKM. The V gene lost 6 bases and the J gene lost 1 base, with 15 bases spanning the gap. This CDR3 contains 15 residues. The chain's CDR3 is CASSPPVAVQETQYF. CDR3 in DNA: TGTGCCAGCAGCCCCCCAGTCGCGGTCCAAGAGACCCAGTACTTC.

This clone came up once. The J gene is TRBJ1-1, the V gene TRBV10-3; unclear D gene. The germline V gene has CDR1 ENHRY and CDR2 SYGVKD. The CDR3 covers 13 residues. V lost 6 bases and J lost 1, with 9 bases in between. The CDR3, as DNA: TGTGCCATCAGGGTTACAGAGAACACTGAAGCTTTCTTT. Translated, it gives CAIRVTENTEAFF.

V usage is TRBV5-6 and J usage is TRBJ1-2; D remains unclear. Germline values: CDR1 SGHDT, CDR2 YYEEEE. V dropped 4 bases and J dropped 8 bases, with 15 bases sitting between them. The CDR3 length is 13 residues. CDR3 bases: TGTGCCAGCAGCACGCGGCCACCAGTGGGCTACACCTTC. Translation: CASSTRPPVGYTF.

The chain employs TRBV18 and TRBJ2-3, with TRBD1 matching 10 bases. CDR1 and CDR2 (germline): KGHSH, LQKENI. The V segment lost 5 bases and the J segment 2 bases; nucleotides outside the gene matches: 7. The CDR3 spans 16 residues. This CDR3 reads CASSTAGTGVTDTQYF. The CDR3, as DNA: TGTGCCAGCTCAACTGCCGGGACAGGGGTCACAGATACGCAGTATTTT.

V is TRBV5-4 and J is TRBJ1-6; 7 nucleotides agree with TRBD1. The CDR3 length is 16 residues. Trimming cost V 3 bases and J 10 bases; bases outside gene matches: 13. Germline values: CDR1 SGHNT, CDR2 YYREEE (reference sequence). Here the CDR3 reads CASSSDREMMGSPLHF. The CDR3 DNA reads TGTGCCAGCAGCTCTGACAGGGAGATGATGGGCTCACCCCTCCACTTT.

The CDR3 DNA reads TGTGCCAGCAGTTACGCCCCTACAGGGACGAACACTGAAGCTTTCTTT. The encoded protein is CASSYAPTGTNTEAFF. The chain joins TRBV6-5 to TRBJ1-1, with D maybe TRBD1 (6 bases). The V end was cut by 2 bases, the J end by 1 base, with 14 bases between. The CDR3 consists of 16 residues. The germline CDR1 and CDR2 sequences are MNHEY and SVGAGI.

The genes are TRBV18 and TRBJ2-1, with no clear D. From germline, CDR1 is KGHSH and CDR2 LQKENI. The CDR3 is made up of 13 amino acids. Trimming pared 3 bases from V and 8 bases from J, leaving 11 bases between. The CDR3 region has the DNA TGTGCCAGCTCACCGGCCGCCGCTGATGAGCAGTTCTTC. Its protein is CASSPAAADEQFF.

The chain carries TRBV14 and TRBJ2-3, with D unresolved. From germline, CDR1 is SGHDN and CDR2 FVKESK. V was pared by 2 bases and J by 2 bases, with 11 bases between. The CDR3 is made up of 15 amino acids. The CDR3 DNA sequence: TGTGCCAGCAGCCAATCCCAACAGATCACAGATACGCAGTATTTT. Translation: CASSQSQQITDTQYF.